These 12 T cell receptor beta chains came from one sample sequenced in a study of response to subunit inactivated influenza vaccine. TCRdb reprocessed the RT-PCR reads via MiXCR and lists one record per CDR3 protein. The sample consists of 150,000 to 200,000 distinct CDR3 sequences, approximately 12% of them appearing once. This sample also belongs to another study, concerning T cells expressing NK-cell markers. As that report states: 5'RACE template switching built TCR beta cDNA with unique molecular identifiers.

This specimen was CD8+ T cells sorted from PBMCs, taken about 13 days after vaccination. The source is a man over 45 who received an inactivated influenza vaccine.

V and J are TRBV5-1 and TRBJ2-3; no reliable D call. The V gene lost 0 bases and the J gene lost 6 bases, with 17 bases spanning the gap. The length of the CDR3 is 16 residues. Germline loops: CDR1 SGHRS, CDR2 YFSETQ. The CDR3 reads CASSLVASLLGDTQYF. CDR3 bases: TGCGCCAGCAGCTTGGTAGCTTCGCTTTTGGGGGATACGCAGTATTTT.

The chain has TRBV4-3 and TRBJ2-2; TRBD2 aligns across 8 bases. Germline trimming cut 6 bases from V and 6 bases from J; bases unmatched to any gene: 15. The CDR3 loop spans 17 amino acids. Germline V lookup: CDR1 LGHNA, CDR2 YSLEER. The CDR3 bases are TGCGCCAGCAGTCCCCGGACTAGGGCGGGAGGTTCCGGGGAGCTGTTTTTT. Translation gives CASSPRTRAGGSGELFF.

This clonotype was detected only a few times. The CDR3 region has the DNA TGCAGCGTTGGGTGGAACACTGAAGCTTTCTTT. Its translation: CSVGWNTEAFF. V gene TRBV29-1 combines with J gene TRBJ1-1; D is ambiguous. The length of the CDR3 is 11 residues. The ends were cut back, 4 bases at V and 1 base at J, with 4 bases in the middle. CDR1 and CDR2 (germline): SQVTM, ANQGSEA.

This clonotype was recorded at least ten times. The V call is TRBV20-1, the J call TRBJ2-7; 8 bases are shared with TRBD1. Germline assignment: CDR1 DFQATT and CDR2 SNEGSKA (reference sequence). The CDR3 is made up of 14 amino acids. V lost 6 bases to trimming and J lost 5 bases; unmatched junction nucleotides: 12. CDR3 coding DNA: TGCAGTGCGAACGTCCCGGACAGGGTTCACGAGCAGTACTTC. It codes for CSANVPDRVHEQYF.

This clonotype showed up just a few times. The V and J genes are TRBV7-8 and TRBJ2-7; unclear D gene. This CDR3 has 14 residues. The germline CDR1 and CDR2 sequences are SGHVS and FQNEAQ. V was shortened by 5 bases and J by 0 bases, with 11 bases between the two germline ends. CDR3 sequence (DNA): TGTGCCAGCAGCCCCTTTCCCATCTCCTACGAGCAGTACTTC. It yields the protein CASSPFPISYEQYF.

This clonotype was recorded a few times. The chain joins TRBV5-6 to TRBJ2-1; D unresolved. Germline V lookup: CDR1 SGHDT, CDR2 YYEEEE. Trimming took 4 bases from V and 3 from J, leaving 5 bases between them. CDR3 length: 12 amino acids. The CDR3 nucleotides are TGTGCCAGCAGCCTGAACTACAATGAGCAGTTCTTC. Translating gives CASSLNYNEQFF.

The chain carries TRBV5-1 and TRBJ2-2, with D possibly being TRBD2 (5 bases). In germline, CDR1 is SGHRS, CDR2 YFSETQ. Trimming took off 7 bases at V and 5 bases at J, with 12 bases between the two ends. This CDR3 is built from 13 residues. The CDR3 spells CASAAGGTGELFF. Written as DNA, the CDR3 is TGCGCCAGCGCGGCGGGTGGGACCGGGGAGCTGTTTTTT. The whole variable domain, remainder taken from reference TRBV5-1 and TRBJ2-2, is KAGVTQTPRYLIKTRGQQVTLSCSPISGHRSVSWYQQTPGQGLQFLFEYFSETQRNKGNFPGRFSGRQFSNSRSEMNVSTLELGDSALYLCASAAGGTGELFFGEGSRLTVL.

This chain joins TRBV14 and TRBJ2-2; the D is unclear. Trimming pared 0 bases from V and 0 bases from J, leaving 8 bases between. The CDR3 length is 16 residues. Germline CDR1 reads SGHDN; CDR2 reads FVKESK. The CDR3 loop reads CASSQDRATNTGELFF. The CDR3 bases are TGTGCCAGCAGCCAAGATCGGGCAACGAACACCGGGGAGCTGTTTTTT.

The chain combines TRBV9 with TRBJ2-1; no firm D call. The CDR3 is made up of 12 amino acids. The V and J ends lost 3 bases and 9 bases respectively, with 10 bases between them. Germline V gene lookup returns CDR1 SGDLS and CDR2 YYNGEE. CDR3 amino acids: CASSGSFGEQFF. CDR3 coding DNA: TGTGCCAGCAGCGGTAGCTTCGGTGAGCAGTTCTTC. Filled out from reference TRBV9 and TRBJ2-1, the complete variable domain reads DSGVTQTPKHLITATGQRVTLRCSPRSGDLSVYWYQQSLDQGLQFLIQYYNGEERAKGNILERFSAQQFPDLHSELNLSSLELGDSALYFCASSGSFGEQFFGPGTRLTVL.

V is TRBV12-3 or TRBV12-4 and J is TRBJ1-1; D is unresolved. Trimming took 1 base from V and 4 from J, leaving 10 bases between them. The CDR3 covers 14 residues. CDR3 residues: CASSLGASITEAFF. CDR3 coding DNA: TGTGCCAGCAGTTTAGGGGCCTCCATCACTGAAGCTTTCTTT.

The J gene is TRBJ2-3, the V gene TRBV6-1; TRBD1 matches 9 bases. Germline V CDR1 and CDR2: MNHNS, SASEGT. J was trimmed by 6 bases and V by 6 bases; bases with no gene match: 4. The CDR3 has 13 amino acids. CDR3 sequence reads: CASRTGGRDTQYF. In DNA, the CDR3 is TGTGCCAGCAGAACAGGGGGCCGGGATACGCAGTATTTT.

The CDR3 protein is CASSLLDNYGYTF. Written as DNA, the CDR3 is TGTGCCAGCAGCTTATTAGACAACTATGGCTACACCTTC. The chain employs TRBV7-8 and TRBJ1-2; the D is unclear. The CDR3 sequence is 13 residues long. V lost 2 bases to trimming and J lost 2 bases, with 6 bases between them. Per the germline V gene, CDR1 is SGHVS and CDR2 is FQNEAQ.